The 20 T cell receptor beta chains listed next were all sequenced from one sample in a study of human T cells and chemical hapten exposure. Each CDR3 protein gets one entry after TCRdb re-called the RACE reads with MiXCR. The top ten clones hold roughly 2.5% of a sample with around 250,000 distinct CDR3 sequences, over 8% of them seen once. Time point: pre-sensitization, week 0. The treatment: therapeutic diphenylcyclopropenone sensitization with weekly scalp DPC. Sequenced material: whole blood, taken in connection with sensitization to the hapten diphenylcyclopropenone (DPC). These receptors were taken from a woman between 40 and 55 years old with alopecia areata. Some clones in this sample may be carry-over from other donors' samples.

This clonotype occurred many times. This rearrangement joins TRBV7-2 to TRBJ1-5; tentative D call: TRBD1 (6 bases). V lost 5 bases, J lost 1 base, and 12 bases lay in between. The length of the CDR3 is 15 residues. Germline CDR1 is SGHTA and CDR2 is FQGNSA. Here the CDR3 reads CASSPDRISNQPQHF. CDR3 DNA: TGTGCCAGCAGCCCTGACAGGATCAGCAATCAGCCCCAGCATTTT.

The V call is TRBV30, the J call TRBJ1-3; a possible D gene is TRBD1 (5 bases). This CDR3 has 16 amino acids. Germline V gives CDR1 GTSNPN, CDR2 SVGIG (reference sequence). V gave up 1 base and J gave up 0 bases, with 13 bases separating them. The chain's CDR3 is CAWSAQTANSGNTIYF. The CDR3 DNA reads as TGTGCCTGGAGTGCCCAGACAGCTAACTCTGGAAACACCATATATTTT. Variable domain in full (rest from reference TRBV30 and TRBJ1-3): SQTIHQWPATLVQPVGSPLSLECTVEGTSNPNLYWYRQAAGRGLQLLFYSVGIGQISSEVPQNLSASRPQDRQFILSSKKLLLSDSGFYLCAWSAQTANSGNTIYFGEGSWLTVV.

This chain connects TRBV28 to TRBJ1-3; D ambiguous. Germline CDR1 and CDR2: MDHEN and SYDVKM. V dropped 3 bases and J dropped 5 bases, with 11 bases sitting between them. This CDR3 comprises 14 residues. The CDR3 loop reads CASSLAFPRNTIYF. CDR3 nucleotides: TGTGCCAGCAGTTTGGCCTTCCCGCGAAACACCATATATTTT.

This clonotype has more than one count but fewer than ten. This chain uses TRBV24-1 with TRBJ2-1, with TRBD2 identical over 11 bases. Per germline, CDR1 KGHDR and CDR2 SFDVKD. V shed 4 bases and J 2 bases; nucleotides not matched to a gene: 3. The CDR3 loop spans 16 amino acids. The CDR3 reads CATSDQGLAAYNEQFF. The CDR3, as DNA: TGTGCCACCAGTGACCAGGGACTAGCGGCCTACAATGAGCAGTTCTTC.

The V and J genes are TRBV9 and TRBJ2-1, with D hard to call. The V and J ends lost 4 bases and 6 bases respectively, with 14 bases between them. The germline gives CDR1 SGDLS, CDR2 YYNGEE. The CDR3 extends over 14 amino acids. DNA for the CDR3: TGTGCCAGCAGCCTTCTTCCTAATAGCAATGAGCAGTTCTTC. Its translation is CASSLLPNSNEQFF.

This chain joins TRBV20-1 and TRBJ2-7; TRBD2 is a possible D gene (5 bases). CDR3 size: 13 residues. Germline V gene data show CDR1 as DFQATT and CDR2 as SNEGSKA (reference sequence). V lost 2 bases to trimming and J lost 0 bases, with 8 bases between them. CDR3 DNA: TGCAGTGCTAGATTCGGGGTCTCCTACGAGCAGTACTTC. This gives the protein CSARFGVSYEQYF.

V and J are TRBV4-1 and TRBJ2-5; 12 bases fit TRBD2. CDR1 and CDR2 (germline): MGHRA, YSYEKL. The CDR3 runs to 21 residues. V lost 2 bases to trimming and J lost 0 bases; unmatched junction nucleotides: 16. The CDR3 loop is CASSQTFLAGGPRRYQETQYF. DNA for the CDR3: TGCGCCAGCAGCCAAACCTTCCTAGCGGGAGGGCCCCGTCGGTACCAAGAGACCCAGTACTTC.

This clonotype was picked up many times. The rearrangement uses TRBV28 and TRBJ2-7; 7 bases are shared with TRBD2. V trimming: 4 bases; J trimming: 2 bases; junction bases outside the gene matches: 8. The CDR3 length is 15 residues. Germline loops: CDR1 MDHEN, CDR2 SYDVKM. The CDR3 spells CASSSSSGPTYEQYF. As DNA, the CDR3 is TGTGCCAGCAGTTCTTCTAGCGGTCCGACCTACGAGCAGTACTTC.

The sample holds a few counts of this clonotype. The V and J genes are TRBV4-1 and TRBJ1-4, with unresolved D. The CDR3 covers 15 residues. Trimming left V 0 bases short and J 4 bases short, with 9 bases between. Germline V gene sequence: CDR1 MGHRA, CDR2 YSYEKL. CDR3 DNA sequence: TGCGCCAGCAGCCAAGATTTCACAGTTAATGAAAAACTGTTTTTT. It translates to CASSQDFTVNEKLFF.

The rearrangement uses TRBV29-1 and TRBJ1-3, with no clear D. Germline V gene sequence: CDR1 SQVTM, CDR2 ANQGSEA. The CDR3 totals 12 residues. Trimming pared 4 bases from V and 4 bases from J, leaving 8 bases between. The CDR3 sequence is CSVGLWGNTIYF. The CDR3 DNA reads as TGCAGCGTTGGTCTGTGGGGAAACACCATATATTTT.

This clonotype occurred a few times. The CDR3 DNA sequence: TGTGCCAGCAGCTCTCAGGACAACCGAAACACCATATATTTT. Translation: CASSSQDNRNTIYF. This chain links TRBV7-2 with TRBJ1-3; tentatively, D is TRBD1 (5 bases). Trimming took 4 bases from V and 5 from J, leaving 12 bases between them. Germline CDR1 reads SGHTA; CDR2 reads FQGNSA. CDR3 length: 14 residues.

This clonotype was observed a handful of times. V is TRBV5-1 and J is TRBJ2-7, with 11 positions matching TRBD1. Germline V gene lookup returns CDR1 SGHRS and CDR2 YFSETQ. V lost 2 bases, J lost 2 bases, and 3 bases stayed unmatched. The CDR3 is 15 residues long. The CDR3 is CASSFGQGAAYEQYF. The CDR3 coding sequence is TGCGCCAGCAGCTTCGGACAGGGGGCGGCCTACGAGCAGTACTTC. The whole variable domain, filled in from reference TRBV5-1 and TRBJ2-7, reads KAGVTQTPRYLIKTRGQQVTLSCSPISGHRSVSWYQQTPGQGLQFLFEYFSETQRNKGNFPGRFSGRQFSNSRSEMNVSTLELGDSALYLCASSFGQGAAYEQYFGPGTRLTVT.

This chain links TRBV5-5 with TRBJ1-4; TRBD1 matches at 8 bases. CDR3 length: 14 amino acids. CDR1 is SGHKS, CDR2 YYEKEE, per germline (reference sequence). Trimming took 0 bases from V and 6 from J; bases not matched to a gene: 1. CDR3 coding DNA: TGTGCCAGCAGCTTGGCACAGGGGGATGAAAAACTGTTTTTT. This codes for CASSLAQGDEKLFF.

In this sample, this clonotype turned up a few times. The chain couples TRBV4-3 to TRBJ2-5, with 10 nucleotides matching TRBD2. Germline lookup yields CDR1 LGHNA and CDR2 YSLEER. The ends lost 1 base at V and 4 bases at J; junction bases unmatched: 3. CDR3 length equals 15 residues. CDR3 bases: TGCGCCAGCAGCCAAGTTCCTAGCGGGAGAGAGACCCAGTACTTC. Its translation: CASSQVPSGRETQYF.

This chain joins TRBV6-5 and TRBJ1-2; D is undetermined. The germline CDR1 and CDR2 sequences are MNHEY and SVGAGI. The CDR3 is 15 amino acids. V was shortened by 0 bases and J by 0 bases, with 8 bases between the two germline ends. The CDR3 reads CASSYSSKANYGYTF. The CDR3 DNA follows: TGTGCCAGCAGTTACTCATCGAAAGCTAACTATGGCTACACCTTC.

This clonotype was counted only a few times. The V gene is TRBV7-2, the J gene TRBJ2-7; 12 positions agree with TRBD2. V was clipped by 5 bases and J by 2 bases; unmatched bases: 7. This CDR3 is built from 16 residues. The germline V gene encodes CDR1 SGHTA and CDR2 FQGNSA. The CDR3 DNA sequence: TGTGCCAGCAGCCCCACGGGGACTAGCGGGCCCTACGAGCAGTACTTC. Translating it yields CASSPTGTSGPYEQYF.

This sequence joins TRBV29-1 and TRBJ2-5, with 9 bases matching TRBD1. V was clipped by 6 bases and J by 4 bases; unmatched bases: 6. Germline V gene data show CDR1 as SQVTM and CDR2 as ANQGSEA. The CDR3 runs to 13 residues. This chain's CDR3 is CSVNRGLGETQYF. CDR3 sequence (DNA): TGCAGCGTCAACAGGGGGCTAGGAGAGACCCAGTACTTC.

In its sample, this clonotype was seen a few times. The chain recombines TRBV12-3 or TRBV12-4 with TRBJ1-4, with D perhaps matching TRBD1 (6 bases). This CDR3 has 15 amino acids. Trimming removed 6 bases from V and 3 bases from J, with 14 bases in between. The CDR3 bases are TGTGCCAGCAGCCCCCGACAGGATCCTAATGAAAAACTGTTTTTT. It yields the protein CASSPRQDPNEKLFF.

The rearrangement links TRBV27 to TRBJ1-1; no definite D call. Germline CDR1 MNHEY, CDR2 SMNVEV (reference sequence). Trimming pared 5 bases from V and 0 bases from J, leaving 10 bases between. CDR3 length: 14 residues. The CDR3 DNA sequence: TGTGCCAGCAGTGCGCCCTACTTGAACACTGAAGCTTTCTTT. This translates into CASSAPYLNTEAFF.

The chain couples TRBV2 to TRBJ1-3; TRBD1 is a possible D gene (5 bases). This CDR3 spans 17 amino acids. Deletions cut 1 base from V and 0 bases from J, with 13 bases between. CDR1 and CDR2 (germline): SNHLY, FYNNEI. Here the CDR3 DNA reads TGTGCCAGCAGTGAAGTAGGGGTCGCAGTCTCTGGAAACACCATATATTTT. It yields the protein CASSEVGVAVSGNTIYF.